The sequence of this T cell receptor (beta chain) was determined in a study of cytomegalovirus exposure and HLA in healthy donors. The PCR made use of 60 Vbeta and 13 Jbeta primers. The method was immunoSEQ multiplex PCR; TCRdb's version includes in-frame clones alone and lacks a portion of them. Among roughly 100,000 clones listed, less than 80% were seen once. With 6 bases removed from V and 4 bases from J, the gap between germline ends came to 19 bases. The CDR3 covers 16 residues. The germline gives CDR1 MDHEN, CDR2 SYDVKM. The V call is TRBV28, the J call TRBJ1-3, with D possibly TRBD1 on 5 matching bases. The clonotype was recovered from a man aged 25-45 years in good health and CMV-seronegative. The specimen sequenced was PBMCs. The CDR3 DNA follows: TGTGCCAGCAGCCGTATCCGATGGGGCGAGGGAAACACCATATATTTT. Translated: CASSRIRWGEGNTIYF.